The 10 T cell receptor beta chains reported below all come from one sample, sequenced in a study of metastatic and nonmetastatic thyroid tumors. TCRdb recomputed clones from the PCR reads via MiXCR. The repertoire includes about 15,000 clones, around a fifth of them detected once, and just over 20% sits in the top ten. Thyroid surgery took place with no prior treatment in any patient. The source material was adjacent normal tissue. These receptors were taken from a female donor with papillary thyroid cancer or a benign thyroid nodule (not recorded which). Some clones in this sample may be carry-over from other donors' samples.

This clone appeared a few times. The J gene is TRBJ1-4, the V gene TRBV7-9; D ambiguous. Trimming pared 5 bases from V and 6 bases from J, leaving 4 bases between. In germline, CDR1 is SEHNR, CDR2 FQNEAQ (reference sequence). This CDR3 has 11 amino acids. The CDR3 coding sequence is TGTGCCAGCAGCCGGGATGAAAAACTGTTTTTT. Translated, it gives CASSRDEKLFF.

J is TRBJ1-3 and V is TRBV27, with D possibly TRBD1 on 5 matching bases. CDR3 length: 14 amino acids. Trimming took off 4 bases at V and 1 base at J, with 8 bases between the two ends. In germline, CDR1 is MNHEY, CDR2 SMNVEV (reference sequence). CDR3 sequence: CASSSQGSGNTIYF. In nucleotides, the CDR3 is TGTGCCAGCAGTTCTCAGGGATCTGGAAACACCATATATTTT.

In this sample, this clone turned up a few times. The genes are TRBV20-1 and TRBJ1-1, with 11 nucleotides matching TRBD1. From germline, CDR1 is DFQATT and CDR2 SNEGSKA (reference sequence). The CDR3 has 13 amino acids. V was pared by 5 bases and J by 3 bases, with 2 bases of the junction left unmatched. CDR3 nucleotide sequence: TGCAGTGCTGGACAGGGGGCCCACACTGAAGCTTTCTTT. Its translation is CSAGQGAHTEAFF.

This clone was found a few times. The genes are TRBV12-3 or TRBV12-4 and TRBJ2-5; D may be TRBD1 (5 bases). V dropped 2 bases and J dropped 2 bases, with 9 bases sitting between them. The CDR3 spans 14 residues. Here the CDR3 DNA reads TGTGCCAGCAGTTTACCCGACAGTCAAGAGACCCAGTACTTC. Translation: CASSLPDSQETQYF.

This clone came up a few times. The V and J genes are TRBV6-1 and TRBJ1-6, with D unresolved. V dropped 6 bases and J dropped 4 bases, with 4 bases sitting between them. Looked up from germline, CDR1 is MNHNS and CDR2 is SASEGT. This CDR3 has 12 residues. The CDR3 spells CASSRYNSPLHF. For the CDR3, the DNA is TGTGCCAGCAGCCGGTATAATTCACCCCTCCACTTT.

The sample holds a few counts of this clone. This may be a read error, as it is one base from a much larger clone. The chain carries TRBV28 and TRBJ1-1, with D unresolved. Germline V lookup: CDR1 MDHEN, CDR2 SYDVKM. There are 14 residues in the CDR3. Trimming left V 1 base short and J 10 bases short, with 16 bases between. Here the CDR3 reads CASSLSGSGEVAFF. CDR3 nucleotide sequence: TGTGCCAGCAGTTTATCGGGTAGTGGCGAAGTAGCTTTCTTT.

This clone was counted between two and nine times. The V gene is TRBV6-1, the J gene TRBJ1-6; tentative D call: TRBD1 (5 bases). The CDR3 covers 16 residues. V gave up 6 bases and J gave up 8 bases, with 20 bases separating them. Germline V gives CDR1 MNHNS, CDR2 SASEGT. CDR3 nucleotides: TGTGCCAGCAGAAACCCGACAGTCGTCGGTGATTCACCCCTCCACTTT. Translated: CASRNPTVVGDSPLHF.

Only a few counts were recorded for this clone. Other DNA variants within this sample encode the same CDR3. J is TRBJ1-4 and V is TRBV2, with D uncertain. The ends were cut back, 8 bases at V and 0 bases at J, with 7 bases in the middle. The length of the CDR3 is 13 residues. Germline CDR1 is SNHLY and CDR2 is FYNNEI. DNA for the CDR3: TGTGCCAGCTCGTCCACAACTAATGAAAAACTGTTTTTT. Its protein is CASSSTTNEKLFF.

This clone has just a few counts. CDR3 sequence: CASSGTGFGYTF. CDR3 nucleotide sequence: TGTGCCAGCAGCGGGACAGGATTCGGCTACACCTTC. The chain joins TRBV12-3 or TRBV12-4 to TRBJ1-2; TRBD1 agrees at 8 bases. The CDR3 loop spans 12 amino acids. After removal of 6 bases from V and 8 bases from J, the junction contained 5 bases not matched to a gene.

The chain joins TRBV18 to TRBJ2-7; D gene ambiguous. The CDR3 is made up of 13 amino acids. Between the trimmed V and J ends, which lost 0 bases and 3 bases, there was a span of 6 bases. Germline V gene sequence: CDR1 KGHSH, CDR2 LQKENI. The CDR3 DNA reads TGTGCCAGCTCACCACCGAACAGCTACGAGCAGTACTTC. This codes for CASSPPNSYEQYF.